The 28 T cell receptor beta chains given below trace back to one sample, sequenced in a study of blood T cell repertoires in COVID-19. The repertoire was sequenced with immunoSEQ multiplex PCR; TCRdb's copy has only in-frame clones and lacks some. The table records fewer than 40,000 clones, 65% to 80% of them present only once. The sequenced sample consisted of peripheral blood. Receptor source: a man aged 55 to 70 with active COVID-19.

The CDR3 nucleotides read TGTGCCAGCAGCTTAGTGCGCGGGACCGCGGGAAATGAGCAGTTCTTC. Its protein product is CASSLVRGTAGNEQFF. The chain links TRBV7-8 to TRBJ2-1; TRBD2 might be the D (6 bases). V gave up 1 base and J gave up 7 bases, with 17 bases separating them. CDR1 and CDR2 (germline): SGHVS, FQNEAQ. The CDR3 is 16 amino acids.

The chain links TRBV7-3 to TRBJ1-6; TRBD1 is a possible D gene (6 bases). Between the trimmed V and J ends, which lost 4 bases and 9 bases, there was a span of 16 bases. In germline, CDR1 is SGHTA, CDR2 FQGTGA. This CDR3 has 15 residues. CDR3 region: CASSSIGGAGSPLHF. In nucleotides, the CDR3 is TGTGCCAGCAGCTCGATCGGGGGGGCAGGTTCACCCCTCCACTTT.

V gene TRBV19 combines with J gene TRBJ1-3; D is perhaps TRBD1 (5 bases). Deletions cut 10 bases from V and 1 base from J, with 23 bases between. The germline V gene encodes CDR1 LNHDA and CDR2 SQIVND (reference sequence). The CDR3 consists of 17 residues. The chain's CDR3 is CAKRTGEGGDSGNTIYF. CDR3 coding DNA: TGTGCCAAACGAACGGGGGAGGGAGGTGATTCTGGAAACACCATATATTTT.

The rearrangement uses TRBV30 and TRBJ1-1; no firm D call. Per germline, CDR1 GTSNPN and CDR2 SVGIG (reference sequence). The length of the CDR3 is 15 residues. V was shortened by 0 bases and J by 2 bases, with 13 bases between the two germline ends. This CDR3 reads CAWSVGGYLNTEAFF. CDR3 nucleotide sequence: TGTGCCTGGAGTGTGGGAGGGTACCTAAACACTGAAGCTTTCTTT.

J is TRBJ2-7 and V is TRBV9; D uncertain. V was cut by 4 bases and J by 6 bases, with 20 bases left in between. The CDR3 loop spans 15 amino acids. The V gene's germline CDR1 is SGDLS and CDR2 YYNGEE. CDR3 region: CASSSSPGPQGEQYF. The CDR3 DNA follows: TGTGCCAGCAGCTCGTCGCCAGGCCCCCAAGGCGAGCAGTACTTC.

The chain uses TRBV10-3 and TRBJ2-1; TRBD2 matches at 7 bases. The J segment lost 7 bases and the V segment lost 8 bases, leaving 11 bases of the junction unmatched. Germline V gene lookup returns CDR1 ENHRY and CDR2 SYGVKD. This CDR3 has 14 amino acids. Written as DNA, the CDR3 is TGTGCCATCGCCCCGGGAGGAGGTAGGAATGAGCAGTTCTTC. It encodes CAIAPGGGRNEQFF.

The sample holds one count of this clone. This chain links TRBV6-4 with TRBJ1-2, with D perhaps TRBD1 (5 bases). The CDR3 contains 13 residues. Germline V lookup: CDR1 MRHNA, CDR2 SNTAGT. V was clipped by 5 bases and J by 7 bases, with 14 bases between them. The CDR3 bases are TGTGCCAGCAGTTCCGGGGACTCGGGTGGCTACACCTTC. As protein: CASSSGDSGGYTF.

The V gene is TRBV5-4, the J gene TRBJ2-1, with 11 positions matching TRBD1. This CDR3 has 15 amino acids. Germline CDR1 and CDR2: SGHNT and YYREEE (reference sequence). The V and J ends lost 0 bases and 6 bases, in that order; junction bases with no gene match: 2. The CDR3 here is CASSLAGTGGNEQFF. CDR3 bases: TGTGCCAGCAGCTTGGCAGGGACAGGGGGCAATGAGCAGTTCTTC.

This clone has more than one count but fewer than ten. The gene calls are TRBV14 and TRBJ2-3, with D maybe TRBD2 (5 bases). Germline-derived CDR1 and CDR2 are SGHDN and FVKESK. The CDR3 covers 13 residues. The V end lost 1 base, the J end lost 6 bases, and 8 bases lay between the germline ends. The CDR3 DNA sequence: TGTGCCAGCAGCCAAGGAGGGTTCGATACGCAGTATTTT. Translated: CASSQGGFDTQYF.

The chain couples TRBV7-9 to TRBJ2-1, with D possibly TRBD2 on 6 matching bases. In germline, CDR1 is SEHNR, CDR2 FQNEAQ (reference sequence). There are 15 residues in the CDR3. The V end lost 2 bases, the J end lost 6 bases, and 14 bases lay between the germline ends. The CDR3 loop reads CASSLLASAGNEQFF. The CDR3 bases are TGTGCCAGCAGCTTATTGGCTTCAGCGGGCAATGAGCAGTTCTTC.

This clone was detected a few times. The chain links TRBV4-1 to TRBJ2-1, with TRBD2 matching over 8 bases. The CDR3 runs 17 residues. The V segment lost 1 base and the J segment 2 bases; nucleotides outside the gene matches: 7. Germline CDR1 MGHRA, CDR2 YSYEKL. The CDR3: CASSQGRGLVTYNEQFF. Written as DNA, the CDR3 is TGCGCCAGCAGCCAAGGCCGGGGACTAGTTACCTACAATGAGCAGTTCTTC.

V usage is TRBV29-1 and J usage is TRBJ1-2; maybe TRBD1 (6 bases). V lost 1 base and J 5 bases, leaving 8 bases between the germline ends. The germline gives CDR1 SQVTM, CDR2 ANQGSEA. The CDR3 runs to 12 residues. CDR3 sequence reads: CSVEVQGYGYTF. CDR3 DNA sequence: TGCAGCGTTGAAGTGCAGGGGTATGGCTACACCTTC.

This sequence joins TRBV12-3 or TRBV12-4 and TRBJ1-5, with no clear D. V was trimmed by 5 bases and J by 3 bases, leaving 8 bases between them. The CDR3 is made up of 13 amino acids. CDR3 region: CASSRGFNQPQHF. CDR3 coding DNA: TGTGCCAGCAGTCGTGGCTTCAATCAGCCCCAGCATTTT.

The rearrangement uses TRBV7-2 and TRBJ2-3; possible D gene TRBD1, 6 bases. This CDR3 is built from 15 residues. Per germline, CDR1 SGHTA and CDR2 FQGNSA. The V end was cut by 3 bases, the J end by 4 bases, with 14 bases between. The CDR3 loop reads CASSFGQTDSDTQYF. DNA for the CDR3: TGTGCCAGCAGCTTTGGACAGACGGACTCAGATACGCAGTATTTT.

V and J are TRBV9 and TRBJ2-5, with TRBD2 matching over 13 bases. V trimming: 3 bases; J trimming: 5 bases; junction bases outside the gene matches: 10. This CDR3 contains 17 residues. Per germline, CDR1 SGDLS and CDR2 YYNGEE. The CDR3 loop reads CASSDGLAGATKETQYF. The CDR3 DNA reads as TGTGCCAGCAGCGATGGACTAGCGGGGGCCACGAAGGAGACCCAGTACTTC.

This sequence joins TRBV5-4 and TRBJ1-5; D gene ambiguous. The CDR3 loop spans 15 amino acids. Trimming left V 4 bases short and J 2 bases short, with 13 bases between. Germline CDR1 and CDR2: SGHNT and YYREEE (reference sequence). The CDR3 DNA reads TGTGCCAGCAGCGATTGGGGAGGAGGCAATCAGCCCCAGCATTTT. Protein sequence: CASSDWGGGNQPQHF.

This chain joins TRBV19 and TRBJ2-7, with 7 nucleotides matching TRBD1. Trimming took 6 bases from V and 4 from J; bases not matched to a gene: 6. CDR1 and CDR2 from the germline V gene are LNHDA and SQIVND (reference sequence). The CDR3 consists of 13 residues. DNA for the CDR3: TGTGCCAGTAGCACGGACAGGCGATACGAGCAGTACTTC. It codes for CASSTDRRYEQYF. Drawing the rest from reference TRBV19 and TRBJ2-7, the complete variable domain is DGGITQSPKYLFRKEGQNVTLSCEQNLNHDAMYWYRQDPGQGLRLIYYSQIVNDFQKGDIAEGYSVSREKKESFPLTVTSAQKNPTAFYLCASSTDRRYEQYFGPGTRLTVT.

The chain is built from TRBV7-2 and TRBJ2-2; a weak D match, TRBD1 (7 bases). The CDR3 is 14 residues long. Germline CDR1 reads SGHTA; CDR2 reads FQGNSA. Trimming stripped 6 bases from V and 1 base from J, with 9 bases between. This CDR3 is CASRRDRNTGELFF. The CDR3 DNA reads as TGTGCCAGCAGGCGGGACAGGAACACCGGGGAGCTGTTTTTT.

This clone was counted a single time. The chain uses TRBV10-3 and TRBJ2-3, with D maybe TRBD2 (7 bases). Trimming took 0 bases from V and 4 from J, leaving 14 bases between them. This CDR3 spans 16 amino acids. In germline, CDR1 is ENHRY, CDR2 SYGVKD. The CDR3 DNA follows: TGTGCCATCAGTGAGTCGGGCAGGGGAGGGTCAGATACGCAGTATTTT. Its translation: CAISESGRGGSDTQYF.

The CDR3 DNA reads as TGTGCCAGCTCAGGACAACAGGGTACGAACGGTGAAGCTTTCTTT. Residues: CASSGQQGTNGEAFF. V is TRBV18 and J is TRBJ1-1, with D tentatively TRBD1 (6 bases). Germline CDR1 reads KGHSH; CDR2 reads LQKENI. The CDR3 is 15 amino acids. The V and J ends lost 5 bases and 7 bases respectively, with 20 bases between them. Drawing the rest from reference TRBV18 and TRBJ1-1, the complete variable domain is NAGVMQNPRHLVRRRGQEARLRCSPMKGHSHVYWYRQLPEEGLKFMVYLQKENIIDESGMPKERFSAEFPKEGPSILRIQQVVRGDSAAYFCASSGQQGTNGEAFFGQGTRLTVV.

This clone was seen only a few times. The chain couples TRBV6-6 to TRBJ1-3, with D possibly being TRBD1 (6 bases). Trimming removed 5 bases at V and 1 base at J, with 18 bases between. The CDR3 runs 17 residues. From germline, CDR1 is MNHNY and CDR2 SVGAGI (reference sequence). The CDR3 region has the DNA TGTGCCAGCAGTCGACTTGGAGGACAGACGTCTGGAAACACCATATATTTT. Its translation is CASSRLGGQTSGNTIYF.

This chain links TRBV9 with TRBJ2-1; D remains ambiguous. The CDR3 is made up of 16 amino acids. CDR1 and CDR2 (germline): SGDLS, YYNGEE. V was cut by 0 bases and J by 0 bases, with 10 bases left in between. The DNA of the CDR3 is TGTGCCAGCAGCGTAGGGCGGCAGAGCTCCTACAATGAGCAGTTCTTC. Translating gives CASSVGRQSSYNEQFF.

V is TRBV7-9 and J is TRBJ2-3; TRBD1 matches 9 bases. The V segment lost 5 bases and the J segment 3 bases; nucleotides outside the gene matches: 12. The CDR3 extends over 17 amino acids. Germline CDR1 is SEHNR and CDR2 is FQNEAQ (reference sequence). CDR3 sequence reads: CASSPAFQGQGTDTQYF. CDR3 bases: TGTGCCAGCAGCCCCGCCTTTCAGGGACAGGGTACAGATACGCAGTATTTT.

V and J are TRBV6-1 and TRBJ1-2; possibly TRBD1 for D (5 bases). Trimming took 3 bases from V and 12 from J, leaving 8 bases between them. Germline assignment: CDR1 MNHNS and CDR2 SASEGT. This CDR3 has 10 residues. As DNA, the CDR3 is TGTGCCAGCAGTGACAGGGCTAACACCTTC. It codes for CASSDRANTF.

This chain joins TRBV3-1 (or the pseudogene TRBV3-2) and TRBJ2-7; D unclear. Germline V gene data show CDR1 as LGHDT and CDR2 as YNNKEL (reference sequence). V was pared by 0 bases and J by 3 bases, with 6 bases between. This CDR3 contains 13 residues. The CDR3 DNA reads TGTGCCAGCAGCCAAGAGGGCGACTACGAGCAGTACTTC. Translated, it gives CASSQEGDYEQYF.

The genes are TRBV14 and TRBJ2-3; 7 positions match TRBD1. Looked up from germline, CDR1 is SGHDN and CDR2 is FVKESK. V shed 4 bases and J 3 bases; nucleotides not matched to a gene: 4. This CDR3 comprises 14 residues. The CDR3 bases are TGTGCCAGCAGCCGTGGACAGGCGACAGATACGCAGTATTTT. It encodes CASSRGQATDTQYF.

The CDR3 nucleotides are TGTGCCTGGAGTGTACGGAGAGAGACCCAGTACTTC. This encodes CAWSVRRETQYF. This chain links TRBV30 with TRBJ2-5; D is uncertain. This CDR3 has 12 amino acids. Deletions cut 0 bases from V and 4 bases from J, with 6 bases between. In germline, CDR1 is GTSNPN, CDR2 SVGIG (reference sequence).

The sample holds one count of this clone. CDR3 nucleotide sequence: TGTGCCAGCAGCCGGACCGGGGAGCTGTTTTTT. Protein: CASSRTGELFF. The chain recombines TRBV11-3 with TRBJ2-2; D gene ambiguous. The CDR3 is made up of 11 amino acids. Germline CDR1 is SGHNT and CDR2 is YENEEA. V was shortened by 5 bases and J by 5 bases, with 3 bases between the two germline ends.